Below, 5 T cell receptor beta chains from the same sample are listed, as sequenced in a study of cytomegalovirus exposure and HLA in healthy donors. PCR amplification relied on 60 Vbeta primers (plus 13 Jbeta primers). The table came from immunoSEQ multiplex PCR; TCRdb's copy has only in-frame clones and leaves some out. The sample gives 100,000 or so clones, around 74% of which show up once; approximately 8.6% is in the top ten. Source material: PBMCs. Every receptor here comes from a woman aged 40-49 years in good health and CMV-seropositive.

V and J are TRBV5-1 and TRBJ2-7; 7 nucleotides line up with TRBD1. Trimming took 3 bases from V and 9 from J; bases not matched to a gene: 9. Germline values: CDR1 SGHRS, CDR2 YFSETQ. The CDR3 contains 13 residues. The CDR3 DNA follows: TGCGCCAGCAGCTCAGGGCAGGGGGTCTGGCAGTACTTC. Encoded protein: CASSSGQGVWQYF.

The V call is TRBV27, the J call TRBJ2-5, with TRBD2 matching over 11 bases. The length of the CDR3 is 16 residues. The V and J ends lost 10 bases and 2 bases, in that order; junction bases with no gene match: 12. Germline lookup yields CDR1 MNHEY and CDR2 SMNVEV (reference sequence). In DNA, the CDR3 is TGTGCCACCAGAAGCAAGGGACTAGCGGCACAAGAGACCCAGTACTTC. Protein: CATRSKGLAAQETQYF.

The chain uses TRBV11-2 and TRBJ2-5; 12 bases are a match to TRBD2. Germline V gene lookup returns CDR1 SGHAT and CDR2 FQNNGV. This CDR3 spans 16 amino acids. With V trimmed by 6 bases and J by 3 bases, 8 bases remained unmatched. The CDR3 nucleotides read TGTGCCAGCAGTCCCCGGCGACTAGCGGGAGAAGAGACCCAGTACTTC. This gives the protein CASSPRRLAGEETQYF.

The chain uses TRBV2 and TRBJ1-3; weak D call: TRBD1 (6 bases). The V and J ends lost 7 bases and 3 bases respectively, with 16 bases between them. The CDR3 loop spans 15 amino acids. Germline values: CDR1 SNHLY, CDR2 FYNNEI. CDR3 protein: CASTPPQGLGNTIYF. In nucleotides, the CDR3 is TGTGCCAGCACTCCCCCCCAGGGGCTTGGAAACACCATATATTTT.

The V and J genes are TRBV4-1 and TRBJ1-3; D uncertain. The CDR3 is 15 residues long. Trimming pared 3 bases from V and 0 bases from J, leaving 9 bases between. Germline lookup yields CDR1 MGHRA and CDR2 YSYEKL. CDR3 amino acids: CASSQRALSGNTIYF. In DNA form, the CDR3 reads TGCGCCAGCAGCCAGAGGGCCCTCTCTGGAAACACCATATATTTT.